This T cell receptor beta chain derives from a study of blood T cell repertoires in COVID-19. On the study more broadly: The United States, Italy and Spain provided the acute and convalescent COVID-19 samples. From T cells, B-cell-depleted T cells, or PBMCs came the material, which was cDNA or gDNA.

The CDR3 has 15 residues. Deletions cut 0 bases from V and 7 bases from J, with 14 bases between. Germline V gene data show CDR1 as SGDLS and CDR2 as YYNGEE. Individuals drawn from some 25 US areas were roughly 18 to 100 years old. Participants reported their clinical history, and cohort assignment relied on those reports. TCRdb keeps only in-frame clones here, not all; method: immunoSEQ multiplex PCR. The data hold more than 250,000 clones, with approximately 82% observed a single time. Only a few counts were recorded for this clone. This chain links TRBV9 with TRBJ1-5, with a possible D match to TRBD1 (5 bases). The sample comprised PBMCs or T cells enriched from blood (not recorded which). The source of this sequence is a man in his forties or fifties who had been exposed to COVID-19. The CDR3 DNA is TGTGCCAGCAGCGTAGGAGGGGACTTATGGCAGCCCCAGCATTTT. Its protein is CASSVGGDLWQPQHF.